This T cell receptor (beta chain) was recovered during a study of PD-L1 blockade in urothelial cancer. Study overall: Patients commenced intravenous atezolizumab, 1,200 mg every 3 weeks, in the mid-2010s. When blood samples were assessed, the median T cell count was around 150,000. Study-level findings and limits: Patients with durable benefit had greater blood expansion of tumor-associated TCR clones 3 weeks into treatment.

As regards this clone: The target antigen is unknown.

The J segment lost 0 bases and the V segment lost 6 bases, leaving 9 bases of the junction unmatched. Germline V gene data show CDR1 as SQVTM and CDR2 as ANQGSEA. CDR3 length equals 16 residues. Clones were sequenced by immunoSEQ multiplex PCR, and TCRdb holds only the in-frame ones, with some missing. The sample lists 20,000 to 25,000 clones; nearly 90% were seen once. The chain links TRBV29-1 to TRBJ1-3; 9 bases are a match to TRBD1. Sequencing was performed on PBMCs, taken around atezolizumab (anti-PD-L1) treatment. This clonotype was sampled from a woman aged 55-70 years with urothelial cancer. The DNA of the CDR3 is TGCAGCGTCGAACTACAGGGGGCCTTCTCTGGAAACACCATATATTTT. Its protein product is CSVELQGAFSGNTIYF.